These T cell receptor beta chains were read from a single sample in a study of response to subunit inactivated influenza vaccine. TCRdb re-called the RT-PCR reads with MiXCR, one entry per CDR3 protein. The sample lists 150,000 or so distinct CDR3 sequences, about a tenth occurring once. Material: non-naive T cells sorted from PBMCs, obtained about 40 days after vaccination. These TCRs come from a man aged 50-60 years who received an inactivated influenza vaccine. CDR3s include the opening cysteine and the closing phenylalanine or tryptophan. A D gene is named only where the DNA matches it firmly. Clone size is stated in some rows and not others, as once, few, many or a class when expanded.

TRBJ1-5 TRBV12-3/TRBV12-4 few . TGTGCCAGCAGGTTAGACAGGAGCCTTAATCAGCCCCAGCATTTT CASRLDRSLNQPQHF
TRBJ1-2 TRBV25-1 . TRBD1 TGTGCCAGGCCTCCAGGGGGCTTCTATGGCTACACCTTC CARPPGGFYGYTF
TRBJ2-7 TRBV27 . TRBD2 TGTGCCAGCAGTTTGGACGGGAGGGGATCCTACGAGCAGTACTTC CASSLDGRGSYEQYF
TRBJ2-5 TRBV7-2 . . TGTGCCAGCAGCTCGCGGTACTCCCAGTACTTC CASSSRYSQYF
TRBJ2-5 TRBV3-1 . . TGTGCCAGCAGCCATTGGGGGGCAGGGGAGACCCAGTACTTC CASSHWGAGETQYF
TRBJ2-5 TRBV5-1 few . TGCGCCAGCAGCCTGGGCGGGGTCATAGGGGAGACCCAGTACTTC CASSLGGVIGETQYF
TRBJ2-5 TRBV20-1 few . TGCAGTGCCGACGGGCCCCCCCTAGAGACCCAGTACTTC CSADGPPLETQYF
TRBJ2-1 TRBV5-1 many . TGCGCCAGCAGCTCGGGCTTCTACAATGAGCAGTTCTTC CASSSGFYNEQFF
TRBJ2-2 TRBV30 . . TGTGCCTGGATTCCGGCAACCGGGGAGCTGTTTTTT CAWIPATGELFF
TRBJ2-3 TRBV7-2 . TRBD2 TGTGCCAGCAGCGTAAGCGGGAGGAGCACAGATACGCAGTATTTT CASSVSGRSTDTQYF
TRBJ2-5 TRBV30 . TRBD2 TGTGCCTGGACTCGGACTAGGGGAGAGACCCAGTACTTC CAWTRTRGETQYF
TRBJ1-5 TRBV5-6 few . TGTGCCAGCAGCTTGTATGGGGCGGGCTATAGCAATCAGCCCCAGCATTTT CASSLYGAGYSNQPQHF
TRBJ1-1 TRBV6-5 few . TGTGCCAGCAGTTACTCCCTGACGGACACTGAAGCTTTCTTT CASSYSLTDTEAFF
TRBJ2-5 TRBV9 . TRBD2 TGTGCCAGCAGCGCGGGAGGCGGGGGGGCCGGGGAGACCCAGTACTTC CASSAGGGGAGETQYF
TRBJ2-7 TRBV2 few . TGTGCCAGCAGCGCCGGGACGACCTACGAGCAGTACTTC CASSAGTTYEQYF
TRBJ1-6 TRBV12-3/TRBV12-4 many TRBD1 TGTGCCAGCAGGACCGGGACAGGGGCGTATTCACCCCTCCACTTT CASRTGTGAYSPLHF
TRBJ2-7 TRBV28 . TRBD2 TGTGCCAGCAGCGAAGGGACTAGCGGGACTGGCGTCCTTTACGAGCAGTACTTC CASSEGTSGTGVLYEQYF
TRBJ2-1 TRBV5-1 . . TGCGCCAGCAGCCATGACAGGCTACCCTACAATGAGCAGTTCTTC CASSHDRLPYNEQFF
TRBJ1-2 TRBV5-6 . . TGTGCCAGCAGCCCCGGACCTCGAACCCCGTATGGCTACACCTTC CASSPGPRTPYGYTF
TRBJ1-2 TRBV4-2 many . TGTGCCAGCAGCCAAGAATTGCATGCTAACTATGGCTACACCTTC CASSQELHANYGYTF
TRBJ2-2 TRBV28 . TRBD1 TGTGCCAGCAGTTCTGACAGGGTTTTCGGGGAGCTGTTTTTT CASSSDRVFGELFF
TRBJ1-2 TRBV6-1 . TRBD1 TGTGCCAGCAGAGACAGGACAGGGTACTATGGCTACACCTTC CASRDRTGYYGYTF
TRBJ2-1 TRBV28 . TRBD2 TGTGCCAGCAGACCAAGCGGGAGGAGGGAGCAGTTCTTC CASRPSGRREQFF
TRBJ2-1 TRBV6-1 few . TGTGCCAGCAGAGAGATCACCTACAATGAGCAGTTCTTC CASREITYNEQFF
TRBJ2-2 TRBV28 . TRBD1 TGTGCCAGCAGTTCCCCGGGACAGGGGAGGACCGGGGAGCTGTTTTTT CASSSPGQGRTGELFF
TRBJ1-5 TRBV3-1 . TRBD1 TGTGCCAGCAGCCAAGGGGGACAGGGAAGCAATCAGCCCCAGCATTTT CASSQGGQGSNQPQHF
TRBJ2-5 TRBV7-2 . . TGTGCCAGCAGCTCGGGGACTCTGGGGACCCAGTACTTC CASSSGTLGTQYF
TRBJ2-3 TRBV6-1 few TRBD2 TGTGCCAGCAGTGAACGGGCTAGCGGGAGGGCCCCAGATACGCAGTATTTT CASSERASGRAPDTQYF
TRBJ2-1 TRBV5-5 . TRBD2 TGTGCCAGCAGCTTGGAGTGGCTAGCGGGTTACAATGAGCAGTTCTTC CASSLEWLAGYNEQFF
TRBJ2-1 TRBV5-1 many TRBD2 TGCGCCAGCAGCTTGGTACTAGCGGGGGGTGAGCAGTTCTTC CASSLVLAGGEQFF
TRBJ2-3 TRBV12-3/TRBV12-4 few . TGTGCCAGCAGGCCACGGGACCTCTGGGCAGATACGCAGTATTTT CASRPRDLWADTQYF
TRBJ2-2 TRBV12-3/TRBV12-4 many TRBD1 TGTGCCAGCAGCCGCGACAGGGCAAACACCGGGGAGCTGTTTTTT CASSRDRANTGELFF
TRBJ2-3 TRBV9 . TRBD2 TGTGCCAGCAGCGTAGGGGGTAGCGGGAGAGATACGCAGTATTTT CASSVGGSGRDTQYF
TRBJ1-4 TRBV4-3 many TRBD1 TGCGCCAGCAGCCATCAAACGGGACAGGCGACGAATGAAAAACTGTTTTTT CASSHQTGQATNEKLFF
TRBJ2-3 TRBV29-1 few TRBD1 TGCAGCGTCTCCCGGGACAGTCGCACAGATACGCAGTATTTT CSVSRDSRTDTQYF
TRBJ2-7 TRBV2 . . TGTGCCAGCGGGGATCAGTTGCAGTACTTC CASGDQLQYF
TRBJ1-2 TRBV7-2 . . TGTGCCAGCAGCCCCACGCTCGGCTACACCTTC CASSPTLGYTF
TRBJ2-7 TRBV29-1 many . TGCAGCGTTGTTCGAGACAGACGTGGAGAGCAGTACTTC CSVVRDRRGEQYF
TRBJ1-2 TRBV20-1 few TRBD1 TGCAGTGCTAGAGATCGGGACAGGGGTGCCGGCTATGGCTACACCTTC CSARDRDRGAGYGYTF
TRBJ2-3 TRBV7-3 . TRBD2 TGTGCCAGCAGCTTACGGGGACCGAGGACTAGCGGGAGTGGAGATACGCAGTATTTT CASSLRGPRTSGSGDTQYF
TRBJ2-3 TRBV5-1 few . TGCGCCAGCAGCTTTACGGGGGATTACACAGATACGCAGTATTTT CASSFTGDYTDTQYF
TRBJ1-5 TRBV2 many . TGTGCCAGCCACCGACAGGAAGATCAGCCCCAGCATTTT CASHRQEDQPQHF
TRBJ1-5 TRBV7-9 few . TGTGCCAGCGGACGAGAGAATCAGCCCCAGCATTTT CASGRENQPQHF
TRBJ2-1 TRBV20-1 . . TGCAGTGCTAGAGATATGGGCACCCACAATGAGCAGTTCTTC CSARDMGTHNEQFF
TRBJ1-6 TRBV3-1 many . TGTGCCAGCTCCACTGCCTTCAATTCACCCCTCCACTTT CASSTAFNSPLHF
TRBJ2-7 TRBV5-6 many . TGTGCCAGCAGCTTGGGTTTTCGGACGAACACCTACGAGCAGTACTTC CASSLGFRTNTYEQYF
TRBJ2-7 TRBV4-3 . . TGCGCCAGCAGCCAAGATCGGGGGACGGCCTACGAGCAGTACTTC CASSQDRGTAYEQYF
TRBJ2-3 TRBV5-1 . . TGCGCCAGCAATCGGGTCAGCACAGATACGCAGTATTTT CASNRVSTDTQYF